What follows are 32 T cell receptor beta chains derived from one specimen sequenced in a study of T cells in Graves' hyperthyroidism and ophthalmopathy. The CDR3 regions of TCR beta were amplified from RNA transcripts. The TCR CDR3 first-round RT-PCR relied on the HTBI primer set. From the multiplex PCR reads, TCRdb called clonotypes with MiXCR, one entry per CDR3 protein. This table holds 660,000 or so distinct CDR3 sequences, less than 25% found once. Sequencing input: blood. Receptors originate from a man aged 30-40 years with Graves' ophthalmopathy.

The V call is TRBV5-1, the J call TRBJ1-4, with TRBD1 identical over 8 bases. Trimming cost V 5 bases and J 4 bases; bases outside gene matches: 7. The CDR3 is made up of 15 amino acids. CDR1 and CDR2 (germline): SGHRS, YFSETQ. CDR3 region: CASRDRDRSNEKLFF. In DNA form, the CDR3 reads TGCGCCAGCAGAGACCGGGACAGGAGTAATGAAAAACTGTTTTTT. Full variable domain (missing parts from reference TRBV5-1 and TRBJ1-4): KAGVTQTPRYLIKTRGQQVTLSCSPISGHRSVSWYQQTPGQGLQFLFEYFSETQRNKGNFPGRFSGRQFSNSRSEMNVSTLELGDSALYLCASRDRDRSNEKLFFGSGTQLSVL.

This clonotype was seen at least ten times. The gene calls are TRBV2 and TRBJ2-3, with TRBD2 matching 7 bases. Unmatched junction bases numbered 7, after V lost 4 bases and J lost 0 bases. Germline values: CDR1 SNHLY, CDR2 FYNNEI. CDR3 size: 16 residues. The DNA of the CDR3 is TGTGCCAGCAGTGTCCGGCGGGGGACTAGCACAGATACGCAGTATTTT. Its protein product is CASSVRRGTSTDTQYF.

To note about this clonotype: Since no conserved phenylalanine or tryptophan closes the CDR3, a read error is the likely cause. The chain is built from TRBV29-1 and TRBJ2-7; 14 nucleotides line up with TRBD2. Unmatched junction bases numbered 6, after V lost 2 bases and J lost 6 bases. The CDR3 has 15 residues. Germline V lookup: CDR1 SQVTM, CDR2 ANQGSEA. This chain's CDR3 is CSVELGTSGSFEQYL. The CDR3 DNA follows: TGCAGCGTTGAACTCGGGACTAGCGGGAGTTTCGAGCAGTACCTC.

The chain has TRBV10-3 and TRBJ1-1; D unclear. CDR3 length: 15 amino acids. Trimming shortened V by 0 bases and J by 0 bases, and 8 bases separated the two germline ends. From germline, CDR1 is ENHRY and CDR2 SYGVKD. CDR3 in amino acids: CAISESKLLNTEAFF. CDR3 sequence (DNA): TGTGCCATCAGTGAGTCGAAGCTTTTGAACACTGAAGCTTTCTTT.

In regard to this clonotype: A much larger clone lies a single base off, so this may be a read error. The genes are TRBV30 and TRBJ2-1; unclear D gene. The V and J ends lost 5 bases and 10 bases respectively, with 15 bases between them. Per the germline V gene, CDR1 is GTSNPN and CDR2 is SVGIG (reference sequence). CDR3 length: 12 amino acids. The CDR3 spells CAWAPRPAEQFF. For the CDR3, the DNA is TGTGCCTGGGCCCCCCGACCGGCGGAGCAGTTCTTC.

There are a few counts of this clonotype. CDR3 region: CSGQSNEKLFF. CDR3 bases: TGCAGCGGACAGTCTAATGAAAAACTGTTTTTT. The chain links TRBV29-1 to TRBJ1-4; perhaps TRBD1 as D (5 bases). The CDR3 is made up of 11 amino acids. Trimming pared 7 bases from V and 3 bases from J, leaving 6 bases between. The germline V gene encodes CDR1 SQVTM and CDR2 ANQGSEA.

Here the CDR3 reads CASTGLSSSYNEQFF. The CDR3 coding sequence is TGTGCCAGCACCGGACTCAGTTCCTCCTACAATGAGCAGTTCTTC. The chain recombines TRBV6-2 or TRBV6-3 with TRBJ2-1; a possible D gene is TRBD2 (5 bases). Germline V gene sequence: CDR1 MNHEY, CDR2 SVGEGT. V was clipped by 7 bases and J by 0 bases, with 13 bases between them. The CDR3 extends over 15 amino acids.

The chain joins TRBV9 to TRBJ2-3, with 8 bases lining up with TRBD2. CDR1 SGDLS and CDR2 YYNGEE come from the germline V gene. The CDR3 is 16 residues long. J was trimmed by 0 bases and V by 1 base; bases with no gene match: 4. The CDR3 loop reads CASSVSGRFSTDTQYF. DNA of the CDR3: TGTGCCAGCAGCGTAAGCGGGAGATTCAGCACAGATACGCAGTATTTT.

Ten or more counts support this clonotype. The chain recombines TRBV2 with TRBJ2-1, with D perhaps matching TRBD1 (5 bases). This CDR3 has 14 residues. Per germline, CDR1 SNHLY and CDR2 FYNNEI. The V and J ends lost 2 bases and 5 bases respectively, with 10 bases between them. The CDR3 DNA reads TGTGCCAGCAGTGAACAGGGCAAAAACAATGAGCAGTTCTTC. The encoded protein is CASSEQGKNNEQFF.

The chain combines TRBV7-8 with TRBJ1-4, with TRBD1 as a possible D gene (5 bases). CDR3 length: 14 amino acids. V was pared by 4 bases and J by 0 bases, with 6 bases between. CDR1 is SGHVS, CDR2 FQNEAQ, per germline. The CDR3 sequence: CASSSRATNEKLFF. CDR3 bases: TGTGCCAGCAGCTCCAGGGCAACTAATGAAAAACTGTTTTTT.

This clonotype was seen only a few times. The rearrangement joins TRBV5-1 to TRBJ2-7; a weak D match, TRBD2 (5 bases). The CDR3 is made up of 14 amino acids. The germline V gene encodes CDR1 SGHRS and CDR2 YFSETQ. V gave up 4 bases and J gave up 0 bases, with 11 bases separating them. The CDR3 bases are TGCGCCAGCAGCCCCAGACTACGCTCCTACGAGCAGTACTTC. This codes for CASSPRLRSYEQYF.

The chain couples TRBV13 to TRBJ2-3; tentatively, D is TRBD2 (5 bases). The CDR3 extends over 16 amino acids. The ends were cut back, 0 bases at V and 6 bases at J, with 16 bases in the middle. Germline assignment: CDR1 PRHDT and CDR2 FYEKMQ (reference sequence). In DNA, the CDR3 is TGTGCCAGCAGCTTAGGCCGTCAAGCGGCGGCCGATACGCAGTATTTT. This translates into CASSLGRQAAADTQYF.

This clonotype has a handful of counts. CDR3 nucleotide sequence: TGTGCCAGCAGTCGTAACCGCAACTCTGGGGCCAACGTCCTGACTTTC. Its protein is CASSRNRNSGANVLTF. The chain combines TRBV12-3 or TRBV12-4 with TRBJ2-6; D is undetermined. Deletions cut 5 bases from V and 0 bases from J, with 11 bases between. This CDR3 spans 16 amino acids.

The CDR3 protein is CATKGTGRNQPQHF. DNA of the CDR3: TGTGCCACAAAAGGGACAGGCCGCAATCAGCCCCAGCATTTT. The chain uses TRBV10-3 and TRBJ1-5; 8 positions agree with TRBD1. The CDR3 runs 14 residues. The germline gives CDR1 ENHRY, CDR2 SYGVKD. Unmatched junction bases numbered 7, after V lost 10 bases and J lost 2 bases.

Many counts were recorded for this clonotype. The gene calls are TRBV18 and TRBJ2-7; 7 positions agree with TRBD1. Germline-derived CDR1 and CDR2 are KGHSH and LQKENI. The CDR3 totals 15 residues. V lost 6 bases, J lost 1 base, and 9 bases stayed unmatched. DNA for the CDR3: TGTGCCAGCTCCGTCGGGACAGAGCTGTCCTACGAGCAGTACTTC. This gives the protein CASSVGTELSYEQYF.

This chain connects TRBV29-1 to TRBJ2-6; maybe TRBD2 (5 bases). Germline CDR1 reads SQVTM; CDR2 reads ANQGSEA. CDR3 size: 15 residues. The ends were cut back, 2 bases at V and 4 bases at J, with 12 bases in the middle. Here the CDR3 reads CSVETRGSGANVLTF. CDR3 nucleotides: TGCAGCGTTGAAACGCGCGGGTCCGGGGCCAACGTCCTGACTTTC.

This clonotype was picked up a small number of times. This sequence joins TRBV6-2 or TRBV6-3 and TRBJ2-2; TRBD2 agrees at 12 bases. Germline CDR1 is MNHEY and CDR2 is SVGEGT. The CDR3 loop spans 17 amino acids. Trimming at V came to 1 base and at J to 7 bases, leaving 7 bases not matched to a gene. CDR3 bases: TGTGCCAGCAGTTACTGGCTAGCGGGAGGGCCGATCGGGGAGCTGTTTTTT. Its protein is CASSYWLAGGPIGELFF.

This clonotype came up a few times. For the CDR3, the DNA is TGTGCCAGCAGCTCCTACCGGGACCGGGAAGCTTTCTTT. Translation: CASSSYRDREAFF. The V call is TRBV5-8, the J call TRBJ1-1; D may be TRBD1 (5 bases). V lost 3 bases to trimming and J lost 8 bases, with 14 bases between them. Germline V gives CDR1 SGHTS, CDR2 YDEGEE. The CDR3 is 13 amino acids.

This clonotype was seen ten or more times. V usage is TRBV20-1 and J usage is TRBJ1-5; D call uncertain. V was pared by 0 bases and J by 2 bases, with 8 bases between. Germline loops: CDR1 DFQATT, CDR2 SNEGSKA (reference sequence). This CDR3 comprises 14 residues. CDR3 DNA: TGCAGTGCTAGAGACGACACCCGCAATCAGCCCCAGCATTTT. Its translation is CSARDDTRNQPQHF.

The rearrangement links TRBV7-3 to TRBJ1-3, with a tentative D call TRBD1 (5 bases). V was cut by 5 bases and J by 0 bases, with 14 bases left in between. Germline V gene sequence: CDR1 SGHTA, CDR2 FQGTGA. The CDR3 has 16 amino acids. The CDR3 loop reads CASSGGDASSGNTIYF. In DNA, the CDR3 is TGTGCCAGCAGCGGGGGGGACGCCAGCTCTGGAAACACCATATATTTT.

This clonotype was detected ten times or more. The chain is built from TRBV6-5 and TRBJ1-1; the D gene is possibly TRBD1 (5 bases). The germline V gene encodes CDR1 MNHEY and CDR2 SVGAGI. The V gene lost 7 bases and the J gene lost 7 bases, with 10 bases spanning the gap. The CDR3 runs to 11 residues. As DNA, the CDR3 is TGTGCCAGCACCTGGGGGGGTGAAGCTTTCTTT. Translated, it gives CASTWGGEAFF.

This clonotype was seen only a few times. The rearrangement uses TRBV10-3 and TRBJ2-3, with 8 bases fitting TRBD2. Germline V gene sequence: CDR1 ENHRY, CDR2 SYGVKD. The CDR3 runs 16 residues. V lost 0 bases, J lost 1 base, and 3 bases stayed unmatched. The CDR3 DNA is TGTGCCATCAGTGAGTCTCGGGAGGGCCGCACAGATACGCAGTATTTT. Protein: CAISESREGRTDTQYF.

This clonotype was seen once. The rearrangement joins TRBV29-1 to TRBJ2-3; D unclear. V was pared by 1 base and J by 4 bases, with 6 bases between. Germline assignment: CDR1 SQVTM and CDR2 ANQGSEA. The CDR3 contains 12 residues. The CDR3 bases are TGCAGCGTTGAAGTTAGGGCAGATACGCAGTATTTT. The encoded protein is CSVEVRADTQYF.

This clonotype came up a few times. This chain uses TRBV12-3 or TRBV12-4 with TRBJ1-1, with D perhaps TRBD1 (5 bases). Trimming stripped 5 bases from V and 11 bases from J, with 15 bases between. The CDR3 covers 12 residues. The DNA for the CDR3 is TGTGCCAGCAGTCCAGGGAGGTCTGGGGCTTTCTTT. It is translated as CASSPGRSGAFF.

Only a few counts were recorded for this clonotype. This rearrangement joins TRBV2 to TRBJ1-4, with D maybe TRBD1 (6 bases). The V end was cut by 4 bases, the J end by 2 bases, with 14 bases between. Per the germline V gene, CDR1 is SNHLY and CDR2 is FYNNEI. This CDR3 comprises 16 residues. This CDR3 reads CASSGRVGGTNEKLFF. CDR3 DNA sequence: TGTGCCAGCAGTGGGAGAGTAGGGGGGACTAATGAAAAACTGTTTTTT.

The genes are TRBV20-1 and TRBJ2-2, with a weak D call TRBD1 (6 bases). In germline, CDR1 is DFQATT, CDR2 SNEGSKA (reference sequence). V was shortened by 5 bases and J by 4 bases, with 11 bases between the two germline ends. The length of the CDR3 is 13 residues. The CDR3 bases are TGCAGTGCTTTGGGCAGGGGCACCGGGGAGCTGTTTTTT. This codes for CSALGRGTGELFF.

This clonotype was detected many times. The V call is TRBV10-3, the J call TRBJ2-7; weak D call: TRBD2 (5 bases). CDR1 ENHRY and CDR2 SYGVKD come from the germline V gene. The CDR3 consists of 13 residues. Trimming cost V 11 bases and J 1 base, with 15 bases left between them. CDR3 amino acids: CAAQRGKSYEQYF. DNA for the CDR3: TGTGCCGCCCAAAGAGGGAAGTCCTACGAGCAGTACTTC.

The chain combines TRBV7-8 with TRBJ2-3; TRBD1 aligns across 9 bases. Per germline, CDR1 SGHVS and CDR2 FQNEAQ. J was trimmed by 0 bases and V by 2 bases; bases with no gene match: 6. CDR3 length equals 17 residues. The CDR3 nucleotides read TGTGCCAGCAGCTTACAAGCGGGGACAGGGAGCACAGATACGCAGTATTTT. Translation: CASSLQAGTGSTDTQYF.

The chain has TRBV10-2 and TRBJ1-5, with D unresolved. Germline V gene sequence: CDR1 WSHSY, CDR2 SAAADI. The V end was cut by 4 bases, the J end by 1 base, with 8 bases between. This CDR3 has 14 residues. CDR3 DNA sequence: TGCGCCAGCAGTGTTGAAGTGAGCAATCAGCCCCAGCATTTT. Its protein is CASSVEVSNQPQHF.

The V and J genes are TRBV10-3 and TRBJ2-1; TRBD2 might be the D (5 bases). The CDR3 is 12 residues long. Trimming pared 3 bases from V and 10 bases from J, leaving 10 bases between. In germline, CDR1 is ENHRY, CDR2 SYGVKD. In nucleotides, the CDR3 is TGTGCCATCAGTGATCGGGAAATGGAGCAGTTCTTC. Its protein is CAISDREMEQFF.

The rearrangement joins TRBV6-2 or TRBV6-3 to TRBJ2-7, with D unresolved. The CDR3 runs 13 residues. V was clipped by 3 bases and J by 6 bases, with 12 bases between them. Germline V gene sequence: CDR1 MNHEY, CDR2 SVGEGT. The DNA for the CDR3 is TGTGCCAGCAGTTATCTCGTCCGTGGCGAGCAGTACTTC. It is translated as CASSYLVRGEQYF.

The chain couples TRBV27 to TRBJ2-7, with D uncertain. This CDR3 is built from 14 residues. The germline gives CDR1 MNHEY, CDR2 SMNVEV (reference sequence). Trimming shortened V by 6 bases and J by 2 bases, and 14 bases separated the two germline ends. The CDR3 is CASSPSLQPYEQYF. CDR3 DNA sequence: TGTGCCAGCAGCCCGTCTCTCCAGCCCTACGAGCAGTACTTC.